These T cell receptor beta chains were read from a single sample in a study of blood T cell repertoires in COVID-19. Sequencing was performed with immunoSEQ multiplex PCR; in TCRdb, only in-frame clones are kept and a portion is missing. Seen here are about 320,000 clones, 65% to 90% observed once, and the top ten hold about 10%. Specimen: PBMCs or T cells enriched from blood (not recorded which). The receptors come from a woman aged 18-29 years who had recovered from COVID-19. CDR3s include the opening cysteine and the closing phenylalanine or tryptophan. D genes are given only for firm matches. Some rows mark clone size as missing; the rest say once, few, many or name a class of expanded clone.

j_gene: TRBJ2-7; abundance: NA; len: 12; v_gene: TRBV10-2; d_gene: NA; CDR3aa: CASMGGRYEQYF; CDR3nt: TGCGCCAGCATGGGGGGGCGCTACGAGCAGTACTTC
j_gene: TRBJ1-6; abundance: few; len: 13; v_gene: TRBV6-5; d_gene: NA; CDR3aa: CASSYRGGSPLHF; CDR3nt: TGTGCCAGCAGTTACAGGGGAGGTTCACCCCTCCACTTT
j_gene: TRBJ2-2; abundance: few; len: 17; v_gene: TRBV4-1; d_gene: NA; CDR3aa: CASSQVKGAGNTGELFF; CDR3nt: TGCGCCAGCAGCCAAGTAAAAGGGGCAGGGAACACCGGGGAGCTGTTTTTT
j_gene: TRBJ1-1; abundance: NA; len: 14; v_gene: TRBV6-8; d_gene: NA; CDR3aa: CARPRLSLNTEAFF; CDR3nt: TGTGCCAGACCCCGGTTGAGCCTGAACACTGAAGCTTTCTTT
j_gene: TRBJ2-5; abundance: NA; len: 19; v_gene: TRBV3-1/TRBV3-2; d_gene: TRBD2; CDR3aa: CASSQVTSGGAIGQETQYF; CDR3nt: TGTGCCAGCAGCCAAGTAACTAGCGGGGGGGCCATAGGCCAAGAGACCCAGTACTTC
j_gene: TRBJ1-2; abundance: once; len: 14; v_gene: TRBV27; d_gene: TRBD1; CDR3aa: CASSQGQSNYGYTF; CDR3nt: TGTGCCAGCAGTCAGGGACAGTCTAACTATGGCTACACCTTC
j_gene: TRBJ2-3; abundance: NA; len: 16; v_gene: TRBV11-2; d_gene: TRBD1; CDR3aa: CASSLRSQGATDTQYF; CDR3nt: TGTGCCAGCAGCTTAAGGTCCCAGGGGGCAACAGATACGCAGTATTTT
j_gene: TRBJ1-6; abundance: NA; len: 16; v_gene: TRBV6-5; d_gene: NA; CDR3aa: CASSYDGSPYNSPLHF; CDR3nt: TGTGCCAGCAGTTACGACGGGAGTCCCTATAATTCACCCCTCCACTTT
j_gene: TRBJ1-2; abundance: NA; len: 16; v_gene: TRBV4-1; d_gene: NA; CDR3aa: CASSQGPSGPNYGYTF; CDR3nt: TGCGCCAGCAGCCAGGGCCCTTCAGGTCCTAACTATGGCTACACCTTC
j_gene: TRBJ2-1; abundance: NA; len: 14; v_gene: TRBV6-5; d_gene: TRBD1; CDR3aa: CASRGQGSANEQFF; CDR3nt: TGTGCCAGCAGGGGACAGGGTTCGGCAAATGAGCAGTTCTTC
j_gene: TRBJ1-2; abundance: NA; len: 14; v_gene: TRBV9; d_gene: NA; CDR3aa: CASSPQGLTHGYTF; CDR3nt: TGTGCCAGCAGCCCCCAGGGCCTGACCCATGGCTACACCTTC
j_gene: TRBJ1-2; abundance: NA; len: 15; v_gene: TRBV13; d_gene: TRBD1; CDR3aa: CASSSQNRGPYGYTF; CDR3nt: TGTGCCAGCAGCTCTCAAAACAGGGGACCCTATGGCTACACCTTC
j_gene: TRBJ1-1; abundance: NA; len: 11; v_gene: TRBV2; d_gene: NA; CDR3aa: CASSEEGEAFF; CDR3nt: TGTGCCAGCAGTGAGGAGGGGGAAGCTTTCTTT
j_gene: TRBJ2-1; abundance: once; len: 17; v_gene: TRBV24-1; d_gene: TRBD2; CDR3aa: CATSDLGSSSGSHEQFF; CDR3nt: TGTGCCACCAGTGACCTCGGTTCGTCTAGCGGGAGCCATGAGCAGTTCTTC
j_gene: TRBJ2-7; abundance: NA; len: 13; v_gene: TRBV5-4; d_gene: NA; CDR3aa: CASSSDSSYEQYF; CDR3nt: TGTGCCAGCAGTTCAGACAGCTCCTACGAGCAGTACTTC
j_gene: TRBJ2-1; abundance: NA; len: 15; v_gene: TRBV9; d_gene: TRBD1; CDR3aa: CASSVATGIYNEQFF; CDR3nt: TGTGCCAGCAGCGTAGCGACAGGGATCTACAATGAGCAGTTCTTC
j_gene: TRBJ1-5; abundance: NA; len: 16; v_gene: TRBV15; d_gene: NA; CDR3aa: CATSRVPGGFRQPQHF; CDR3nt: TGTGCCACCAGCAGAGTCCCGGGGGGATTCAGGCAGCCCCAGCATTTT
j_gene: TRBJ2-7; abundance: NA; len: 15; v_gene: TRBV3-1/TRBV3-2; d_gene: TRBD2; CDR3aa: CASSHAGGSSYEQYF; CDR3nt: TGTGCCAGCAGCCACGCGGGGGGGAGCTCCTACGAGCAGTACTTC
j_gene: TRBJ1-5; abundance: NA; len: 15; v_gene: TRBV2; d_gene: TRBD1; CDR3aa: CASRGTGAGNQPQHF; CDR3nt: TGTGCCAGCAGGGGGACAGGGGCCGGCAATCAGCCCCAGCATTTT
j_gene: TRBJ1-5; abundance: NA; len: 13; v_gene: TRBV28; d_gene: TRBD1; CDR3aa: CATRDRGEQPQHF; CDR3nt: TGTGCCACCAGAGACAGGGGTGAACAGCCCCAGCATTTT
j_gene: TRBJ2-6; abundance: NA; len: 19; v_gene: TRBV18; d_gene: TRBD1; CDR3aa: CASSPPGTGASSGANVLTF; CDR3nt: TGTGCCAGCTCACCCCCTGGGACAGGGGCCTCCTCTGGGGCCAACGTCCTGACTTTC
j_gene: TRBJ2-3; abundance: NA; len: 12; v_gene: TRBV28; d_gene: NA; CDR3aa: CARDSTSDTQYF; CDR3nt: TGTGCCAGGGACAGCACTTCAGATACGCAGTATTTT
j_gene: TRBJ1-1; abundance: NA; len: 15; v_gene: TRBV5-1; d_gene: NA; CDR3aa: CASSSRTDESAEAFF; CDR3nt: TGCGCCAGCAGCTCTCGGACAGATGAGTCCGCTGAAGCTTTCTTT
j_gene: TRBJ1-2; abundance: NA; len: 14; v_gene: TRBV2; d_gene: NA; CDR3aa: CASSATTVAYGYTF; CDR3nt: TGTGCCAGCAGCGCTACGACAGTGGCCTATGGCTACACCTTC
j_gene: TRBJ1-2; abundance: NA; len: 14; v_gene: TRBV18; d_gene: NA; CDR3aa: CASSPPGNPFGYTF; CDR3nt: TGTGCCAGCTCACCACCGGGCAATCCTTTCGGCTACACCTTC
j_gene: TRBJ1-2; abundance: NA; len: 14; v_gene: TRBV6-5; d_gene: NA; CDR3aa: CASRKGGTDYGYTF; CDR3nt: TGTGCCAGCAGGAAGGGAGGAACGGACTATGGCTACACCTTC
j_gene: TRBJ2-1; abundance: NA; len: 16; v_gene: TRBV18; d_gene: TRBD1; CDR3aa: CASSRRQGNSYNEQFF; CDR3nt: TGTGCCAGCTCACGGAGACAGGGAAACTCCTACAATGAGCAGTTCTTC
j_gene: TRBJ2-3; abundance: NA; len: 15; v_gene: TRBV24-1; d_gene: NA; CDR3aa: CATSDLHTATDTQYF; CDR3nt: TGTGCCACCAGTGATTTGCACACAGCCACAGATACGCAGTATTTT
j_gene: TRBJ2-2; abundance: NA; len: 16; v_gene: TRBV10-1; d_gene: TRBD1; CDR3aa: CASSEDRDRNTGELFF; CDR3nt: TGCGCCAGCAGTGAGGACCGGGACAGAAACACCGGGGAGCTGTTTTTT